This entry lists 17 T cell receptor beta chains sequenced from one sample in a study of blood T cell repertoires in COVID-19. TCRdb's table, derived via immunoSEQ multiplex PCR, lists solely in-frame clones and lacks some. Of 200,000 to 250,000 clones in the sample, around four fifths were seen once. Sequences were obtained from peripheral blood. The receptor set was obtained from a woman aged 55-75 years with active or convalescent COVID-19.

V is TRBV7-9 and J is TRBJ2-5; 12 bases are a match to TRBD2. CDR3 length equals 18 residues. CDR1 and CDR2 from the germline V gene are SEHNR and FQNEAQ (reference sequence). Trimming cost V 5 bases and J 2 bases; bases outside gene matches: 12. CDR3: CASSPSPASGRVQETQYF. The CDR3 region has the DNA TGTGCCAGCAGCCCGAGCCCCGCTAGCGGGAGGGTTCAAGAGACCCAGTACTTC. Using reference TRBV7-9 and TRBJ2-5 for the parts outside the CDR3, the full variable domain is DTGVSQNPRHKITKRGQNVTFRCDPISEHNRLYWYRQTLGQGPEFLTYFQNEAQLEKSRLLSDRFSAERPKGSFSTLEIQRTEQGDSAMYLCASSPSPASGRVQETQYFGPGTRLLVL.

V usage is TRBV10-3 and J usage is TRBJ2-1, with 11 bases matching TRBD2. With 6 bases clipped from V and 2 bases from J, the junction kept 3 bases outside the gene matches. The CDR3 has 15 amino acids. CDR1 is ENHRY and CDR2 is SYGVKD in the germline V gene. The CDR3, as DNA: TGTGCCATCAGGATGGGACTAGCGGCCTACAATGAGCAGTTCTTC. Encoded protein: CAIRMGLAAYNEQFF.

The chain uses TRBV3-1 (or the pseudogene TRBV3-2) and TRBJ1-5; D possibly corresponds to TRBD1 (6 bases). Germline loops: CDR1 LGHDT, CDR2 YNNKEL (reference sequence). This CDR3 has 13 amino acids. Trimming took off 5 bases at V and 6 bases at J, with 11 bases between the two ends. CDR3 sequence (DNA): TGTGCCAGCAGCTACAGGGCTCGTCAGCCCCAGCATTTT. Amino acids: CASSYRARQPQHF.

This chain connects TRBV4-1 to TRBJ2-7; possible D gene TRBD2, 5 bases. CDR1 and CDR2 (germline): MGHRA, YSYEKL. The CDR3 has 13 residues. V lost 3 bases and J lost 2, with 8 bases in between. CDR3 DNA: TGCGCCAGCAGCCAGGCTAGCCCCTACGAGCAGTACTTC. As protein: CASSQASPYEQYF.

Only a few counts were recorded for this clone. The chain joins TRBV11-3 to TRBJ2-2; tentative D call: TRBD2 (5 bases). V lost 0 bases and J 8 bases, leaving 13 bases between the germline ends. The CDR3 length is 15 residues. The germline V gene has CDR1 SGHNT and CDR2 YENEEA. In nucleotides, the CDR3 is TGTGCCAGCAGCTTAGATACTGGCGGAGGTGGGGAGCTGTTTTTT. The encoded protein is CASSLDTGGGGELFF.

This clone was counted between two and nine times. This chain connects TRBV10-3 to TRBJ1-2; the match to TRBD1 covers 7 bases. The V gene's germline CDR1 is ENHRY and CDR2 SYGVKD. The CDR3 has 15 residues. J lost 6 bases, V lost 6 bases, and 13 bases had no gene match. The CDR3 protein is CAISVDRLTLDGYTF. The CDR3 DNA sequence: TGTGCCATCAGCGTGGACAGGCTGACTTTAGATGGCTACACCTTC.

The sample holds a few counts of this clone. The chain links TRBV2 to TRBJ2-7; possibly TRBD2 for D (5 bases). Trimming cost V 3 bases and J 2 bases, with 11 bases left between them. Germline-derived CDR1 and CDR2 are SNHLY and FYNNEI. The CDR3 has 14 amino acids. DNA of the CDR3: TGTGCCAGCAGTGACAGTGGGAGTCCCTACGAGCAGTACTTC. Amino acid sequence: CASSDSGSPYEQYF.

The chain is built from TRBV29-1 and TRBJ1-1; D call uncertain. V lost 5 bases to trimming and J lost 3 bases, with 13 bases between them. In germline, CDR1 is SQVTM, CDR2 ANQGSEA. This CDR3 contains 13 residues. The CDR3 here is CSVYRMEDTEAFF. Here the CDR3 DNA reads TGCAGCGTTTATAGGATGGAGGACACTGAAGCTTTCTTT.

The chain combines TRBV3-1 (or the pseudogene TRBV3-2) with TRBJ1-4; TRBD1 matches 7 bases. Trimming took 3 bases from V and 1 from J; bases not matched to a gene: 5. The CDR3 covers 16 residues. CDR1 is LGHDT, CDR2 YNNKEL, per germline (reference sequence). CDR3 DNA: TGTGCCAGCAGCCAGACCCGACAGGGAACTAATGAAAAACTGTTTTTT. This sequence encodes CASSQTRQGTNEKLFF.

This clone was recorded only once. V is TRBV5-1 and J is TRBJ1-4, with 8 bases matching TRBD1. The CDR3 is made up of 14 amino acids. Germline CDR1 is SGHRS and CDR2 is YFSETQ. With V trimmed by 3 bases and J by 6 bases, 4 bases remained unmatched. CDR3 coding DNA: TGCGCCAGCAGCTGGGGGGGACAGGATGAAAAACTGTTTTTT. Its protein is CASSWGGQDEKLFF.

CDR3 protein: CSVGRDRFGTEAFF. The CDR3 region has the DNA TGCAGCGTGGGGCGGGACAGATTCGGAACTGAAGCTTTCTTT. The V call is TRBV29-1, the J call TRBJ1-1, with 7 nucleotides matching TRBD1. Germline-derived CDR1 and CDR2 are SQVTM and ANQGSEA. The CDR3 is 14 amino acids. The V segment lost 6 bases and the J segment 5 bases; nucleotides outside the gene matches: 12.

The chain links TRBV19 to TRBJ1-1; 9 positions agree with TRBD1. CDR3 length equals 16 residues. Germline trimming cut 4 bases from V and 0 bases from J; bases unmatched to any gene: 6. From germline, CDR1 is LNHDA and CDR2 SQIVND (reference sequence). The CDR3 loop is CASSTRTGALNTEAFF. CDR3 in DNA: TGTGCCAGTAGTACTCGGACAGGGGCGTTGAACACTGAAGCTTTCTTT.

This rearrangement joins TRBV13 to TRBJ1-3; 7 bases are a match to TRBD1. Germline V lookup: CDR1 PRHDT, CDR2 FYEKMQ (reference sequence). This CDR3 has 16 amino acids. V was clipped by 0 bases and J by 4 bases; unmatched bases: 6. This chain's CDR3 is CASSLGRRGHGNTIYF. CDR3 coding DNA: TGTGCCAGCAGCTTAGGCAGGAGGGGGCACGGAAACACCATATATTTT.

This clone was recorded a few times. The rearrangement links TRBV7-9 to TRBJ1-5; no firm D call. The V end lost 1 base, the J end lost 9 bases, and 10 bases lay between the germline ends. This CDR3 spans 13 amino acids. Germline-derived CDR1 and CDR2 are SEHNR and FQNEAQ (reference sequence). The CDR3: CASSLVAGPPQHF. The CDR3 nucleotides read TGTGCCAGCAGCTTAGTGGCAGGCCCGCCCCAGCATTTT.

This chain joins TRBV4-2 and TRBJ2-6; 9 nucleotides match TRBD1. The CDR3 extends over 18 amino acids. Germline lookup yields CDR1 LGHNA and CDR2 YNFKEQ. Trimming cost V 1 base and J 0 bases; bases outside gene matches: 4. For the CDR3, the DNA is TGTGCCAGCAGCCAAGGTACAGGGGGCGGCTCTGGGGCCAACGTCCTGACTTTC. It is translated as CASSQGTGGGSGANVLTF.

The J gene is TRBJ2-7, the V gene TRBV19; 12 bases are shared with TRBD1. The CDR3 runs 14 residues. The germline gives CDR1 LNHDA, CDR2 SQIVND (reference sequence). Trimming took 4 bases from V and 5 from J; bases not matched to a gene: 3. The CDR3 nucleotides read TGTGCCAGTAGTAGGGGACAGGGGGCCGACGAGCAGTACTTC. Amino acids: CASSRGQGADEQYF.

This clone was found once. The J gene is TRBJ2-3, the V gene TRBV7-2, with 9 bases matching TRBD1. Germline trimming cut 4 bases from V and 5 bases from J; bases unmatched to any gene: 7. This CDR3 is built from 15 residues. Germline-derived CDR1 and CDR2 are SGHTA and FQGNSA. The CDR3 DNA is TGTGCCAGCAGCTACACAGGGGGCAGGAAAGATACGCAGTATTTT. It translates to CASSYTGGRKDTQYF.